The T cell receptor beta chain under discussion was sequenced for a study of shared clonotypes between healthy human individuals. Whole-study findings and limits: Several donors shared about 4.5% of their naive CD4 clonotypes. Inspection by rarefaction showed sorted-subset sequencing to be incomplete despite large depth. Lower generation probabilities were found for non-shared clonotypes than for those shared by all four donors.

As defined, naive CD8 cells were CD45RO-negative and positively selected for CCR7, with terminally differentiated effector memory CD45RA+ cells excluded. On this clone: The antigen remains unidentified.

V was clipped by 5 bases and J by 2 bases; unmatched bases: 11. The CDR3 runs to 17 residues. The V gene's germline CDR1 is LNHDA and CDR2 SQIVND (reference sequence). The data were produced by immunoSEQ multiplex PCR, yet TCRdb's version contains in-frame clones alone and is incomplete. The data show 550,000 to 750,000 clones, about 92% seen once. The gene calls are TRBV19 and TRBJ1-2; 10 bases match TRBD1. The sample taken for sequencing was naive CD8+ T cells sorted from blood. The TCR was taken from a man younger than 40 in good health. The CDR3 coding sequence is TGTGCCAGTAGTCCCGGGACAGGGGACTTAGGGAACTATGGCTACACCTTC. The encoded protein is CASSPGTGDLGNYGYTF.